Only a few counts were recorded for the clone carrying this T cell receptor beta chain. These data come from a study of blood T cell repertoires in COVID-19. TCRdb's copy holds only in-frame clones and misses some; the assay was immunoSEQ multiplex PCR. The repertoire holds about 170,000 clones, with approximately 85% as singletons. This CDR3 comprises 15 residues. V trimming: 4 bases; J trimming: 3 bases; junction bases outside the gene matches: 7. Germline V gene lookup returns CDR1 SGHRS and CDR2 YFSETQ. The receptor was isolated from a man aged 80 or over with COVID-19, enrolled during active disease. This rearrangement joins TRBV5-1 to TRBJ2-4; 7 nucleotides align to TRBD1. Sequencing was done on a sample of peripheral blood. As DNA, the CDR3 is TGCGCCAGCAGCACGATACAGGGGCACAAAAACATTCAGTACTTC. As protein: CASSTIQGHKNIQYF.